The 31 T cell receptor beta chains listed next were all sequenced from one sample in a study of OX40 agonist ivuxolimab in advanced cancers. Method: immunoSEQ multiplex PCR; TCRdb's copy keeps in-frame clones and lacks some. The sample contains around 140,000 clones, 85% to 95% of which appear only once. Material: CD4+ or CD8+ T cells sorted from blood, obtained in a trial of the OX40 agonist ivuxolimab. The receptors were sampled from an adult with an advanced solid tumor such as melanoma, head and neck, liver or kidney cancer.

The CDR3: CASSGGQAYEQYF. For the CDR3, the DNA is TGCGCCAGCAGCGGGGGACAGGCCTACGAGCAGTACTTC. J is TRBJ2-7 and V is TRBV5-1; TRBD1 matches 8 bases. The CDR3 runs to 13 residues. V lost 4 bases, J lost 2 bases, and 2 bases stayed unmatched. The germline V gene encodes CDR1 SGHRS and CDR2 YFSETQ.

In this sample, this clone turned up once. The chain has TRBV4-3 and TRBJ1-2; TRBD1 is a possible D gene (5 bases). This CDR3 spans 15 amino acids. The germline V and J ends were trimmed by 5 bases and 3 bases, with 16 bases remaining between them. Germline CDR1 LGHNA, CDR2 YSLEER. Here the CDR3 reads CASSVARDADYGYTF. CDR3 in DNA: TGCGCCAGCAGCGTAGCACGGGACGCGGACTATGGCTACACCTTC.

The chain links TRBV18 to TRBJ2-3; no clear D. Per the germline V gene, CDR1 is KGHSH and CDR2 is LQKENI. V was cut by 4 bases and J by 5 bases, with 10 bases left in between. The CDR3 covers 13 residues. CDR3: CASSLVNRDTQYF. The CDR3 nucleotides are TGTGCCAGCTCACTCGTAAACAGAGATACGCAGTATTTT.

The chain carries TRBV19 and TRBJ1-5, with 7 positions matching TRBD1. This CDR3 contains 16 residues. Germline V gives CDR1 LNHDA, CDR2 SQIVND (reference sequence). V was clipped by 4 bases and J by 1 base; unmatched bases: 7. Here the CDR3 reads CASSTRPGQSNQPQHF. CDR3 sequence (DNA): TGTGCCAGTAGTACCCGGCCGGGACAGAGCAATCAGCCCCAGCATTTT.

The rearrangement links TRBV7-6 to TRBJ2-1, with D hard to call. V lost 5 bases to trimming and J lost 7 bases, with 3 bases between them. CDR3 length: 10 amino acids. Looked up from germline, CDR1 is SGHVS and CDR2 is FNYEAQ. The CDR3 loop is CASSGNEQFF. In DNA, the CDR3 is TGTGCCAGCAGCGGGAATGAGCAGTTCTTC. The complete variable domain, with remaining parts taken from reference TRBV7-6 and TRBJ2-1, reads GAGVSQSPRYKVTKRGQDVALRCDPISGHVSLYWYRQALGQGPEFLTYFNYEAQQDKSGLPNDRFSAERPEGSISTLTIQRTEQRDSAMYRCASSGNEQFFGPGTRLTVL.

This chain links TRBV4-2 with TRBJ2-7; 8 bases agree with TRBD2. The trim removed 0 bases at V and 2 bases at J, leaving 3 bases unmatched. The germline V gene encodes CDR1 LGHNA and CDR2 YNFKEQ. This CDR3 is 15 amino acids long. The CDR3 loop reads CASSQDTSGTYEQYF. The CDR3 region has the DNA TGTGCCAGCAGCCAAGACACTAGCGGAACCTACGAGCAGTACTTC.

The chain recombines TRBV5-8 with TRBJ1-2; 8 bases are shared with TRBD1. The V gene end was trimmed by 4 bases and the J gene end by 5 bases; junction bases not matched to a gene: 10. This CDR3 region has 15 residues. CDR1 is SGHTS and CDR2 is YDEGEE in the germline V gene. The CDR3 sequence is CASSPTRTGSYGYTF. The CDR3 DNA reads TGTGCCAGCAGCCCAACCCGGACAGGGAGTTATGGCTACACCTTC.

The chain joins TRBV5-1 to TRBJ1-4; D may be TRBD1 (6 bases). This CDR3 region has 14 residues. Trimming took off 4 bases at V and 8 bases at J, with 15 bases between the two ends. Germline loops: CDR1 SGHRS, CDR2 YFSETQ. CDR3 DNA sequence: TGCGCCAGCAGCCCCCGGCAGGGGAGGGAAAAACTGTTTTTT. Encoded protein: CASSPRQGREKLFF.

The genes are TRBV11-3 and TRBJ1-1, with 8 bases aligning to TRBD1. Unmatched junction bases numbered 1, after V lost 3 bases and J lost 4 bases. The CDR3 length is 13 residues. Germline CDR1 and CDR2: SGHNT and YENEEA. The CDR3: CASSFTGGTEAFF. The CDR3 DNA is TGTGCCAGCAGCTTCACAGGGGGCACTGAAGCTTTCTTT.

The chain combines TRBV15 with TRBJ2-3; the match to TRBD2 covers 7 bases. CDR1 is LNHNV and CDR2 is YYDKDF in the germline V gene (reference sequence). This CDR3 is built from 17 residues. V lost 5 bases and J lost 2; bases outside the gene matches: 13. The CDR3 here is CATSGGVSGTYTDTQYF. For the CDR3, the DNA is TGTGCCACCAGCGGAGGGGTCAGCGGGACCTACACAGATACGCAGTATTTT.

This chain links TRBV6-1 with TRBJ2-7, with D possibly TRBD2 on 7 matching bases. Germline CDR1 and CDR2: MNHNS and SASEGT. V was pared by 0 bases and J by 3 bases, with 15 bases between. The CDR3 sequence is 16 residues long. Here the CDR3 reads CASSEAGGAINYEQYF. The CDR3 DNA reads as TGTGCCAGCAGTGAAGCTGGGGGGGCCATTAACTACGAGCAGTACTTC.

This clone was seen once. The rearrangement uses TRBV9 and TRBJ2-2; perhaps TRBD2 as D (7 bases). The CDR3 has 17 residues. Germline V gene sequence: CDR1 SGDLS, CDR2 YYNGEE. V shed 4 bases and J shed 6 bases, with 22 bases lying between them. The CDR3 spells CASSPRPRGGGSGELFF. The CDR3 DNA follows: TGTGCCAGCAGCCCCCGGCCAAGGGGAGGGGGATCCGGGGAGCTGTTTTTT. Filled out from reference TRBV9 and TRBJ2-2, the complete variable domain reads DSGVTQTPKHLITATGQRVTLRCSPRSGDLSVYWYQQSLDQGLQFLIQYYNGEERAKGNILERFSAQQFPDLHSELNLSSLELGDSALYFCASSPRPRGGGSGELFFGEGSRLTVL.

This clone was seen once. The rearrangement joins TRBV28 to TRBJ1-1; D gene unclear. The V end lost 2 bases, the J end lost 1 base, and 5 bases lay between the germline ends. Germline lookup yields CDR1 MDHEN and CDR2 SYDVKM. This CDR3 is built from 13 residues. The CDR3 DNA reads as TGTGCCAGCAGTTTAGAGTGGAACACTGAAGCTTTCTTT. As protein: CASSLEWNTEAFF. Supplemented by reference TRBV28 and TRBJ1-1, the full variable domain reads DVKVTQSSRYLVKRTGEKVFLECVQDMDHENMFWYRQDPGLGLRLIYFSYDVKMKEKGDIPEGYSVSREKKERFSLILESASTNQTSMYLCASSLEWNTEAFFGQGTRLTVV.

The chain recombines TRBV6-5 with TRBJ1-1; no definite D call. V lost 5 bases to trimming and J lost 1 base, with 11 bases between them. CDR1 and CDR2 (germline): MNHEY, SVGAGI. The CDR3 contains 14 residues. The CDR3 DNA reads as TGTGCCAGCAGTATGGCAGGCCAGAACACTGAAGCTTTCTTT. Protein product: CASSMAGQNTEAFF.

This clone was detected a few times. The chain joins TRBV7-9 to TRBJ2-1, with 13 bases matching TRBD2. The CDR3 consists of 15 residues. The V gene end was trimmed by 5 bases and the J gene end by 6 bases; junction bases not matched to a gene: 4. In germline, CDR1 is SEHNR, CDR2 FQNEAQ (reference sequence). The DNA for the CDR3 is TGTGCCAGCAGCCCCGGGACTAGCGGGGTCAATGAGCAGTTCTTC. It specifies CASSPGTSGVNEQFF. Supplemented by reference TRBV7-9 and TRBJ2-1, the full variable domain reads DTGVSQNPRHKITKRGQNVTFRCDPISEHNRLYWYRQTLGQGPEFLTYFQNEAQLEKSRLLSDRFSAERPKGSFSTLEIQRTEQGDSAMYLCASSPGTSGVNEQFFGPGTRLTVL.

CDR3 bases: TGTGCCAGCAGTTCCCGCCCGGGACCGGGGGCCGAACAGCCCCAGCATTTT. Protein sequence: CASSSRPGPGAEQPQHF. The genes are TRBV27 and TRBJ1-5; D possibly corresponds to TRBD1 (6 bases). This CDR3 is 17 amino acids long. Germline V CDR1 and CDR2: MNHEY, SMNVEV (reference sequence). Trimming took 4 bases from V and 7 from J, leaving 23 bases between them.

The CDR3 here is CASSVGPFEKLFF. The DNA for the CDR3 is TGTGCCAGCAGCGTAGGTCCATTTGAAAAACTGTTTTTT. V usage is TRBV9 and J usage is TRBJ1-4, with no clear D. The CDR3 spans 13 residues. Trimming removed 0 bases from V and 7 bases from J, with 7 bases in between. CDR1 is SGDLS and CDR2 is YYNGEE in the germline V gene. Complete variable domain (other parts from reference TRBV9 and TRBJ1-4): DSGVTQTPKHLITATGQRVTLRCSPRSGDLSVYWYQQSLDQGLQFLIQYYNGEERAKGNILERFSAQQFPDLHSELNLSSLELGDSALYFCASSVGPFEKLFFGSGTQLSVL.

The V and J genes are TRBV6-5 and TRBJ1-1; a possible D gene is TRBD1 (5 bases). Germline V gene lookup returns CDR1 MNHEY and CDR2 SVGAGI. V was trimmed by 4 bases and J by 5 bases, leaving 11 bases between them. CDR3 size: 13 residues. In DNA, the CDR3 is TGTGCCAGCAGTTCCCCGGGGCGAACTGAAGCTTTCTTT. It codes for CASSSPGRTEAFF.

This sequence joins TRBV5-1 and TRBJ1-4, with 7 positions matching TRBD1. This CDR3 is 16 amino acids long. Germline V gives CDR1 SGHRS, CDR2 YFSETQ. The V gene end was trimmed by 0 bases and the J gene end by 8 bases; junction bases not matched to a gene: 10. CDR3 DNA sequence: TGCGCCAGCAGCTTGGAGCCTTCAGGGGGAAACGAAAAACTGTTTTTT. Protein sequence: CASSLEPSGGNEKLFF.

The genes are TRBV6-6 and TRBJ2-3, with D unclear. Trimming removed 8 bases from V and 4 bases from J, with 13 bases in between. There are 13 residues in the CDR3. Germline V gives CDR1 MNHNY, CDR2 SVGAGI (reference sequence). The CDR3 sequence is CASARGQSDTQYF. Written as DNA, the CDR3 is TGTGCCAGCGCTCGTGGGCAGTCAGATACGCAGTATTTT.

V gene TRBV4-2 combines with J gene TRBJ2-4; TRBD2 aligns across 7 bases. The CDR3 runs 18 residues. Germline V gene data show CDR1 as LGHNA and CDR2 as YNFKEQ. J was trimmed by 7 bases and V by 0 bases; bases with no gene match: 15. DNA of the CDR3: TGTGCCAGCAGCCAAGATTATCAAACAAGCGGGGTCGGGAACATTCAGTACTTC. The encoded protein is CASSQDYQTSGVGNIQYF.

The rearrangement joins TRBV9 to TRBJ1-2; D remains unclear. V was cut by 4 bases and J by 4 bases, with 17 bases left in between. CDR3 length equals 15 residues. Per germline, CDR1 SGDLS and CDR2 YYNGEE. CDR3 nucleotides: TGTGCCAGCAGCCCACGTGCGGACGCTGGCTATGGCTACACCTTC. Residues: CASSPRADAGYGYTF.

The chain is built from TRBV9 and TRBJ1-5; D is uncertain. Trimming cost V 4 bases and J 2 bases, with 10 bases left between them. The CDR3 is 14 residues long. CDR1 is SGDLS and CDR2 is YYNGEE in the germline V gene. In nucleotides, the CDR3 is TGTGCCAGCAGCTTGGGTAGGGGCAATCAGCCCCAGCATTTT. Protein sequence: CASSLGRGNQPQHF.

The rearrangement uses TRBV7-2 and TRBJ1-6; TRBD1 aligns across 7 bases. The V gene's germline CDR1 is SGHTA and CDR2 FQGNSA. After removal of 1 base from V and 4 bases from J, the junction contained 1 base not matched to a gene. The CDR3 spans 15 residues. In DNA, the CDR3 is TGTGCCAGCAGCTTAGAGGGACAGTATAATTCACCCCTCCACTTT. As protein: CASSLEGQYNSPLHF.

This CDR3 reads CASSLTGTDSYEQYF. The CDR3 DNA reads as TGTGCCAGTAGTTTAACCGGGACAGACTCCTACGAGCAGTACTTC. The chain is built from TRBV19 and TRBJ2-7; TRBD1 aligns across 7 bases. There are 15 residues in the CDR3. Germline-derived CDR1 and CDR2 are LNHDA and SQIVND (reference sequence). J lost 0 bases, V lost 5 bases, and 7 bases had no gene match.

Concerning this clone: Germline and junction disagree at one end, which may indicate a read error. The chain joins TRBV6-6 to TRBJ1-5; D is unresolved. The CDR3 consists of 15 residues. The germline gives CDR1 MNHNY, CDR2 SVGAGI (reference sequence). CDR3 coding DNA: TGTGCCAGCAGTTACGAAACCGTTTACAATCGGCCCCAGCATTTT. Its protein product is CASSYETVYNRPQHF.

The genes are TRBV5-1 and TRBJ1-3, with D perhaps TRBD1 (5 bases). V was cut by 0 bases and J by 0 bases, with 10 bases left in between. This CDR3 spans 16 amino acids. Germline V gene sequence: CDR1 SGHRS, CDR2 YFSETQ. CDR3 amino acids: CASSLEGRSSGNTIYF. The DNA for the CDR3 is TGCGCCAGCAGCTTGGAGGGACGGAGCTCTGGAAACACCATATATTTT.

In this sample, this clone turned up once. This chain joins TRBV27 and TRBJ2-3; 13 nucleotides match TRBD2. Per germline, CDR1 MNHEY and CDR2 SMNVEV (reference sequence). The J segment lost 0 bases and the V segment lost 8 bases, leaving 8 bases of the junction unmatched. This CDR3 comprises 17 residues. CDR3 in amino acids: CASYRTSGSPSTDTQYF. The CDR3 bases are TGTGCCAGCTATAGGACTAGCGGGAGCCCTAGCACAGATACGCAGTATTTT.

The gene calls are TRBV9 and TRBJ1-6; D call uncertain. The CDR3 runs 16 residues. Germline V gives CDR1 SGDLS, CDR2 YYNGEE. Trimming took 0 bases from V and 0 from J, leaving 7 bases between them. Written as DNA, the CDR3 is TGTGCCAGCAGCGTAGGGCCCAGCTCCTATAATTCACCCCTCCACTTT. Residues: CASSVGPSSYNSPLHF.

The V and J genes are TRBV5-1 and TRBJ2-1; D is possibly TRBD2 (5 bases). V gave up 0 bases and J gave up 10 bases, with 14 bases separating them. This CDR3 comprises 14 residues. Germline-derived CDR1 and CDR2 are SGHRS and YFSETQ. CDR3 region: CASSLVPGGGEQFF. The CDR3 DNA sequence: TGCGCCAGCAGCTTGGTCCCGGGCGGCGGGGAGCAGTTCTTC.

The chain is built from TRBV27 and TRBJ2-7; D unresolved. The CDR3 spans 13 residues. Trimming left V 2 bases short and J 4 bases short, with 9 bases between. Germline V gene data show CDR1 as MNHEY and CDR2 as SMNVEV (reference sequence). CDR3 region: CASSLGRVYEQYF. CDR3 sequence (DNA): TGTGCCAGCAGTTTAGGACGGGTGTACGAGCAGTACTTC.